This TCR beta chain was sequenced for a study of cytomegalovirus exposure and HLA in healthy donors. Study-level information: The same platform was used for the 110 or so validation repertoires as for the 600 to 700 first-cohort repertoires, as reported in a later analysis. Overall study results and limits: Most TCR sequences showed up rarely, but some public TCRs showed up in many donors. Researchers counted around 180 TCR beta chains as cytomegalovirus-associated. Within the 120 or so validation repertoires, first-cohort TCR clusters tended to co-occur, according to a later analysis.

Sequencing used immunoSEQ multiplex PCR; TCRdb keeps in-frame clones, though not all of them. This table has roughly 130,000 clones, around 92% appearing once. The V segment lost 1 base and the J segment 4 bases; nucleotides outside the gene matches: 6. The CDR3 consists of 15 residues. CDR1 MGHRA and CDR2 YSYEKL come from the germline V gene. A note on this clone: Its antigen is not known.

Sequenced material: PBMCs. This TCR derives from a man between 25 and 39 years old in good health and CMV-seronegative. This chain links TRBV4-1 with TRBJ2-5; TRBD2 aligns across 7 bases. Written as DNA, the CDR3 is TGCGCCAGCAGCCAAGGGGGGGGGATTTTAGAGACCCAGTACTTC. Amino acids: CASSQGGGILETQYF.